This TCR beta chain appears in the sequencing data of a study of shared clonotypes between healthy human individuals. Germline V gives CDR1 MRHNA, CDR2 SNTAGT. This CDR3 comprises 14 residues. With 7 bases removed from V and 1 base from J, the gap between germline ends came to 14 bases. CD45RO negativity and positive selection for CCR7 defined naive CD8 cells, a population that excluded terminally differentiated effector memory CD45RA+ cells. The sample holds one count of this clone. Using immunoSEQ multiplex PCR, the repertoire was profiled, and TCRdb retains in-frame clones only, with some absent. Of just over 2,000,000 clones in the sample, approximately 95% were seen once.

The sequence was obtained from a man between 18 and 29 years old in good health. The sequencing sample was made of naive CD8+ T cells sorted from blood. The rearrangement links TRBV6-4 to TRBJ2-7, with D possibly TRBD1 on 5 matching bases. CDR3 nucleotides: TGTGCCAGCATTACACACAGGCAATCCTACGAGCAGTACTTC. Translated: CASITHRQSYEQYF.